The TCR beta chain described here comes from a study of blood T cell repertoires in COVID-19. Trimming removed 5 bases at V and 2 bases at J, with 10 bases between. The CDR3 length is 14 residues. From germline, CDR1 is MGHDK and CDR2 SYGVNS. Original handling: Reference gene primer amplification yielded estimated nucleated cell counts. Sequencing used immunoSEQ multiplex PCR; TCRdb keeps in-frame clones, though not all of them. V, J and clone size were drawn from that table, and D and trimming were deduced from the DNA. The table shows some 65,000 clones, with about 90% occurring only once. The origin of this receptor is a man over 45 with COVID-19, enrolled during active disease. The chain employs TRBV25-1 and TRBJ1-3; a possible D gene is TRBD1 (6 bases). Sequenced input: peripheral blood. CDR3 protein: CASSSTGAGNTIYF. For the CDR3, the DNA is TGTGCCAGCAGTTCGACAGGTGCTGGAAACACCATATATTTT.